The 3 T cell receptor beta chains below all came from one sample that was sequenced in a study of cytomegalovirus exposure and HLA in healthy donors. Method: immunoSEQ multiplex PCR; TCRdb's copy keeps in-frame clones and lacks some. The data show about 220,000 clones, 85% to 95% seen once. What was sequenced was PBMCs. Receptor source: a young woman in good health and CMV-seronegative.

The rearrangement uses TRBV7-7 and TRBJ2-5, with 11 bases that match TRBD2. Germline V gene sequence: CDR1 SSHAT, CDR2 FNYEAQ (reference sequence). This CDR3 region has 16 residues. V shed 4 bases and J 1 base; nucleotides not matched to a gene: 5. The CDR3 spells CASSSTSGSRQETQYF. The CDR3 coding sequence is TGTGCCAGCAGCTCCACTAGCGGGAGCCGCCAAGAGACCCAGTACTTC.

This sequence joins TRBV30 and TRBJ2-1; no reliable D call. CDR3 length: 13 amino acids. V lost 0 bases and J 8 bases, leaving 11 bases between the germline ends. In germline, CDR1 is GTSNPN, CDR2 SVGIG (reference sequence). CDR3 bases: TGTGCCTGGAGTGTACTCGACCGGGATGAGCAGTTCTTC. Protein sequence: CAWSVLDRDEQFF.

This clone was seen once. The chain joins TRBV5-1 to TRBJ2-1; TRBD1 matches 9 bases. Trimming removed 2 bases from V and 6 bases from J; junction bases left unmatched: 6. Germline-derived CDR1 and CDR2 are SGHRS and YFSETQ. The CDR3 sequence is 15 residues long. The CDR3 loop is CASSFGTGKFNEQFF. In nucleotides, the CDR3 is TGCGCCAGCAGCTTCGGGACAGGGAAATTCAATGAGCAGTTCTTC.